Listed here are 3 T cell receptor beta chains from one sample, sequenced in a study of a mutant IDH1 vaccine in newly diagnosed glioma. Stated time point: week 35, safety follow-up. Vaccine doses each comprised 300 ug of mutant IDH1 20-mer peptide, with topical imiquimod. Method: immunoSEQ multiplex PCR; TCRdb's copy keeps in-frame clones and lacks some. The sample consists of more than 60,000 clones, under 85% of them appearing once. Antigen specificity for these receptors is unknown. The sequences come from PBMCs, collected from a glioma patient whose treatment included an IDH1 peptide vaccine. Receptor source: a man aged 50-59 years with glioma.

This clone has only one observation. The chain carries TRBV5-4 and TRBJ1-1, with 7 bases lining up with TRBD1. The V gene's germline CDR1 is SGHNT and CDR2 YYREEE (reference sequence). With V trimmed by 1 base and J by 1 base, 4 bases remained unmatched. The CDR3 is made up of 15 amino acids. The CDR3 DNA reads TGTGCCAGCAGCTTGAACAGGGGAGGGAACACTGAAGCTTTCTTT. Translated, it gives CASSLNRGGNTEAFF.

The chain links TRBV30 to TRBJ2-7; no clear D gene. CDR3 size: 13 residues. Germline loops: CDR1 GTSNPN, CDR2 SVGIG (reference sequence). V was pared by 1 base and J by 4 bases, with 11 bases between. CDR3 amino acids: CAWSGLGVYEQYF. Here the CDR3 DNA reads TGTGCCTGGAGTGGGCTCGGAGTTTACGAGCAGTACTTC.

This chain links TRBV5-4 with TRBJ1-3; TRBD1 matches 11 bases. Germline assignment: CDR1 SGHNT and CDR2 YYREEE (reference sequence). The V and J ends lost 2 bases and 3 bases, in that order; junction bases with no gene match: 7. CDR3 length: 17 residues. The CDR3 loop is CASSFGTGGFGGNTIYF. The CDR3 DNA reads TGTGCCAGCAGCTTTGGGACAGGGGGATTCGGTGGAAACACCATATATTTT. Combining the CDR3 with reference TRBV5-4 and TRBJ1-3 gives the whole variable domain ETGVTQSPTHLIKTRGQQVTLRCSSQSGHNTVSWYQQALGQGPQFIFQYYREEENGRGNFPPRFSGLQFPNYSSELNVNALELDDSALYLCASSFGTGGFGGNTIYFGEGSWLTVV.